One T cell receptor (beta chain) is described in this entry. V was cut by 5 bases and J by 6 bases, with 19 bases left in between. Germline CDR1 and CDR2: GTSNPN and SVGIG (reference sequence). The CDR3 length is 14 residues. The sample is drawn from a study of T cells in Graves' hyperthyroidism and ophthalmopathy. Amplified TCR beta CDR3 regions derived from RNA transcripts. Initially, a first-round RT-PCR of the TCR CDR3 employed the HTBI primer set. TCRdb recomputed calls from the multiplex PCR reads with MiXCR, one row per CDR3 protein. The data show 200,000 to 250,000 distinct CDR3 sequences, 16% seen once.

Sample: blood. This TCR was recovered from a woman under 30 with Graves' ophthalmopathy. J is TRBJ1-1 and V is TRBV30; D is perhaps TRBD1 (6 bases). This chain's CDR3 is CAWSMWGASSEAFF. The CDR3 DNA is TGTGCCTGGTCAATGTGGGGGGCGAGTTCTGAAGCTTTCTTT.